The clone carrying this T cell receptor beta chain was detected a few times. Its target is not known. Sequencing was at survey level. As handled by the study authors: Productive clonotypes were detectable down to 2.59 x 10-5 frequency. Sequenced by immunoSEQ multiplex PCR; TCRdb stores in-frame clones only, minus some. That table supplies the V and J calls and clone size; D and trimming were determined from the DNA. The sample has around 28,000 clones, just under 75% seen once. Controls came from buffy coats of healthy blood donors. These data are taken from a study of STAT5B mutations in CD4+ large granular lymphocyte leukemia. Study conclusions and caveats: 8/27 top patient clones versus 2/35 control clones were TRBV06-family.

Between the trimmed V and J ends, which lost 3 bases and 1 base, there was a span of 6 bases. Germline V CDR1 and CDR2: GTSNPN, SVGIG (reference sequence). CDR3 length: 13 residues. Sequencing used CD4+ T cells from blood buffy coats. The TCR was taken from a human donor in good health. This rearrangement joins TRBV30 to TRBJ2-2; D gene uncertain. The CDR3 region is CAWSLGNTGELFF. CDR3 DNA sequence: TGTGCCTGGAGCTTGGGGAACACCGGGGAGCTGTTTTTT. The variable domain in full, with the rest retrieved from reference TRBV30 and TRBJ2-2, is SQTIHQWPATLVQPVGSPLSLECTVEGTSNPNLYWYRQAAGRGLQLLFYSVGIGQISSEVPQNLSASRPQDRQFILSSKKLLLSDSGFYLCAWSLGNTGELFFGEGSRLTVL.